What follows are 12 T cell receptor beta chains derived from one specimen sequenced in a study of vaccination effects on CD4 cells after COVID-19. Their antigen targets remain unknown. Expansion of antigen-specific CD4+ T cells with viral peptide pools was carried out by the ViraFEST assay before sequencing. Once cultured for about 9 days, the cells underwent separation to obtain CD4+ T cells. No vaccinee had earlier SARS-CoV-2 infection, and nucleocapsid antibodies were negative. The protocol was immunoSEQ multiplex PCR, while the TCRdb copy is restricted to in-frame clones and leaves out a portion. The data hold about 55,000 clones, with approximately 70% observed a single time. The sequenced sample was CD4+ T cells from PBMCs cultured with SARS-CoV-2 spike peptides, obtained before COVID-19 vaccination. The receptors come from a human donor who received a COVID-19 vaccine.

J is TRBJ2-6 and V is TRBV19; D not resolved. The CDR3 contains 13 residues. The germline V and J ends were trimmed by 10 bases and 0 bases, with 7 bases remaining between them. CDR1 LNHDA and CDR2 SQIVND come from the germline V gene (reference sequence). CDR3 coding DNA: TGTGCCACTCACAACTCTGGGGCCAACGTCCTGACTTTC. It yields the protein CATHNSGANVLTF.

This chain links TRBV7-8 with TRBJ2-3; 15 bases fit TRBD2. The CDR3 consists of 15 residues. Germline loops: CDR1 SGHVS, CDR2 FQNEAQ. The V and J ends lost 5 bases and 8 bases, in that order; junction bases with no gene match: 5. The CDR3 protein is CASSPGTSGGFTQYF. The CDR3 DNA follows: TGTGCCAGCAGCCCCGGGACTAGCGGGGGGTTTACGCAGTATTTT.

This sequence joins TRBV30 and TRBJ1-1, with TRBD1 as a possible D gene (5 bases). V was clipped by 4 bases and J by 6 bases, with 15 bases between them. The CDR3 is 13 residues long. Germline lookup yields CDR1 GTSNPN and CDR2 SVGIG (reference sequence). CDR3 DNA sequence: TGTGCCTGGAAGGTTGCGGGCAGGGCTGAAGCTTTCTTT. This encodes CAWKVAGRAEAFF.

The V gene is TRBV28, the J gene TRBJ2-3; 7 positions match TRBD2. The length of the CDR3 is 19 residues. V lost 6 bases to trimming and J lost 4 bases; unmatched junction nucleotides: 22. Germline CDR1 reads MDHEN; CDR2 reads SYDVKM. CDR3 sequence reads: CASSAIGRWGEGGSDTQYF. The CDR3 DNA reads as TGTGCCAGCAGCGCTATTGGGAGATGGGGGGAGGGAGGGTCAGATACGCAGTATTTT.

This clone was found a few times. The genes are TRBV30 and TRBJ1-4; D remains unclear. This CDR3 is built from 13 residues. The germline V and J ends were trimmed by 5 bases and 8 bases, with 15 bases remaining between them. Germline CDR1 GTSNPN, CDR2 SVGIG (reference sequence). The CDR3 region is CAWGPGGNEKLFF. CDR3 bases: TGTGCCTGGGGCCCGGGAGGGAACGAAAAACTGTTTTTT.

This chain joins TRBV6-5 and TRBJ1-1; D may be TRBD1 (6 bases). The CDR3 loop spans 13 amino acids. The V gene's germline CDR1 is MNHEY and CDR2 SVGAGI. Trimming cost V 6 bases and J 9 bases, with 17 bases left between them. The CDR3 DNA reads TGTGCCAGCAGGAGACCGGACGGGGACAAAGCTTTCTTT. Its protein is CASRRPDGDKAFF.

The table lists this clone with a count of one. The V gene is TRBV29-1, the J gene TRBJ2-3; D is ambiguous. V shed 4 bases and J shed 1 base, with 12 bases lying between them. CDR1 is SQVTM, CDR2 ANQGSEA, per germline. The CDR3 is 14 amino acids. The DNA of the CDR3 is TGCAGCGTTGGGGTGGGTTTGGGCACAGATACGCAGTATTTT. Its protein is CSVGVGLGTDTQYF.

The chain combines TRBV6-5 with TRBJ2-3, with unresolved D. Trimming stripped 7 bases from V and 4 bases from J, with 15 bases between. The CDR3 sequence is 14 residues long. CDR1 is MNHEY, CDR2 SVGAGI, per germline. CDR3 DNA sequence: TGTGCCAGCACCTCTTTGGCTGCTCCAGATACGCAGTATTTT. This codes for CASTSLAAPDTQYF.

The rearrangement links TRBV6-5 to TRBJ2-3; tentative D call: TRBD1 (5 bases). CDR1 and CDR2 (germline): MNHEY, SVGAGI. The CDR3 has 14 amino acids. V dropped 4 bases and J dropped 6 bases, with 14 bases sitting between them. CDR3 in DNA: TGTGCCAGCAGTTTAGGGGCCGGTTGGGATACGCAGTATTTT. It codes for CASSLGAGWDTQYF.

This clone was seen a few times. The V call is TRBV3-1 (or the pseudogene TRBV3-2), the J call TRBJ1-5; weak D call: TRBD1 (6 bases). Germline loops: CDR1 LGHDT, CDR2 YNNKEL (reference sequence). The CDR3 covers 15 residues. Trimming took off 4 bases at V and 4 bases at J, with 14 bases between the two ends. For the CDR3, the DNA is TGTGCCAGCAGCCCCTCCGGGACAAATAATCAGCCCCAGCATTTT. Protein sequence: CASSPSGTNNQPQHF.

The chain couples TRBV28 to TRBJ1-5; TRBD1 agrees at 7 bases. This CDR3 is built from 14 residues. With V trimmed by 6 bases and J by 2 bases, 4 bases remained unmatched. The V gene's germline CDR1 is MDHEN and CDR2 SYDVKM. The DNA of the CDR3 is TGTGCCAGCAGCCTTACAGGGGGCAATCAGCCCCAGCATTTT. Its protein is CASSLTGGNQPQHF. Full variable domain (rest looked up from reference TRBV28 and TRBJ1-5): DVKVTQSSRYLVKRTGEKVFLECVQDMDHENMFWYRQDPGLGLRLIYFSYDVKMKEKGDIPEGYSVSREKKERFSLILESASTNQTSMYLCASSLTGGNQPQHFGDGTRLSIL.

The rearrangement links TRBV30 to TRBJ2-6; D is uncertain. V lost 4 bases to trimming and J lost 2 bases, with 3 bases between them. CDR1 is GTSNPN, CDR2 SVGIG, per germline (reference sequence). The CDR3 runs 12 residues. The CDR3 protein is CAWTTGANVLTF. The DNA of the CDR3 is TGTGCCTGGACTACTGGGGCCAACGTCCTGACTTTC.